This entry features one T cell receptor (beta chain) sequence. Germline V gene data show CDR1 as MGHRA and CDR2 as YSYEKL. This CDR3 spans 13 amino acids. Losses at the gene ends were 4 bases for V and 7 bases for J; bases not matched to a gene: 4. The protocol was immunoSEQ multiplex PCR, while the TCRdb copy is restricted to in-frame clones and leaves out a portion. Here the sample spans about 110,000 clones, roughly 82% being singletons. This record comes from a study of blood T cell repertoires in COVID-19. The sequencing input was peripheral blood. The source is a woman older than 75 with active or convalescent COVID-19. The gene calls are TRBV4-1 and TRBJ1-5; 7 bases fit TRBD1. The CDR3 nucleotides read TGCGCCAGCAGCCGAGGGGGCAGGCAGCCCCAGCATTTT. It specifies CASSRGGRQPQHF.